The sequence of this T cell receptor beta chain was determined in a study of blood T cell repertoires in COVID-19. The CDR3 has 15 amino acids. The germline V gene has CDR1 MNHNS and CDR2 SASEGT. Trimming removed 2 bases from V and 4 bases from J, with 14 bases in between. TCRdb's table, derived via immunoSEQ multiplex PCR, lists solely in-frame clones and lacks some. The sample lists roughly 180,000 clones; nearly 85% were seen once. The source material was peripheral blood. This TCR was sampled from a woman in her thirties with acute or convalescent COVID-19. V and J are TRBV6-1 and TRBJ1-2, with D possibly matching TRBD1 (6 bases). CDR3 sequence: CASSEQGPLGYGYTF. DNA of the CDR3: TGTGCCAGCAGTGAACAGGGGCCACTTGGCTATGGCTACACCTTC.